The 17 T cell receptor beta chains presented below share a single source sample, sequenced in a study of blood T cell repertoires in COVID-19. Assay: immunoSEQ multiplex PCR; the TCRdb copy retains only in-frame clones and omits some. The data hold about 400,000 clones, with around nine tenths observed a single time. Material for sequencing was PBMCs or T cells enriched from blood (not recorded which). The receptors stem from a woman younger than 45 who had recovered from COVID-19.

CDR3 region: CASSPSGTGKGEQYF. CDR3 nucleotides: TGTGCCAGCAGCCCCTCCGGGACAGGGAAGGGGGAGCAGTACTTC. This rearrangement joins TRBV27 to TRBJ2-7; 9 nucleotides align to TRBD1. The CDR3 is 15 residues long. Germline V gene lookup returns CDR1 MNHEY and CDR2 SMNVEV (reference sequence). V gave up 6 bases and J gave up 7 bases; unmatched junction bases: 13.

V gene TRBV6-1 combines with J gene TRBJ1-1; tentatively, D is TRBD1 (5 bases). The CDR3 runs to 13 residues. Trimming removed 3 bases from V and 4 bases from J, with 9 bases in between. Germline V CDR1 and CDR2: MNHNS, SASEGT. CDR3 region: CASSEIRGTEAFF. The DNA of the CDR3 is TGTGCCAGCAGTGAGATTAGGGGCACTGAAGCTTTCTTT.

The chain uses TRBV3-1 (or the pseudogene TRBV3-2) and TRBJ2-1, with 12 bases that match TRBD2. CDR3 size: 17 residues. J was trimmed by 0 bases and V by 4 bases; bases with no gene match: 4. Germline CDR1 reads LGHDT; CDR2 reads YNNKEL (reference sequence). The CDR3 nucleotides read TGTGCCAGCAGCCGGACTAGCGGGACCGGCTCCTACAATGAGCAGTTCTTC. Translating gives CASSRTSGTGSYNEQFF.

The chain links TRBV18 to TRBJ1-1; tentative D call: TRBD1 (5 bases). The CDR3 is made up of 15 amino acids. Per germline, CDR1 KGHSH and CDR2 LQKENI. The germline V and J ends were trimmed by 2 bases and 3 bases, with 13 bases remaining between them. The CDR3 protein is CASSPLQEVDTEAFF. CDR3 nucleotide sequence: TGTGCCAGCTCACCATTACAGGAAGTAGACACTGAAGCTTTCTTT.

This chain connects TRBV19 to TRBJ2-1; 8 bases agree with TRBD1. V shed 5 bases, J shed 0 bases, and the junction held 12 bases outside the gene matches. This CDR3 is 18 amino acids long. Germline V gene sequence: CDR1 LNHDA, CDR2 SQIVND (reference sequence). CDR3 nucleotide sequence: TGTGCCAGTAGTTTGTGGACAGGGCCCTCGAGCTCCTACAATGAGCAGTTCTTC. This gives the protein CASSLWTGPSSSYNEQFF.

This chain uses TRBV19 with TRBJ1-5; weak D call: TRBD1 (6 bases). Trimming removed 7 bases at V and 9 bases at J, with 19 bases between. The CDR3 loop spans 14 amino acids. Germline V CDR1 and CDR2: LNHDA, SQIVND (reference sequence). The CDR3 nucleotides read TGTGCCAGTACAACAGGGATCCTCCCAAGGCCCCAGCATTTT. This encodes CASTTGILPRPQHF.

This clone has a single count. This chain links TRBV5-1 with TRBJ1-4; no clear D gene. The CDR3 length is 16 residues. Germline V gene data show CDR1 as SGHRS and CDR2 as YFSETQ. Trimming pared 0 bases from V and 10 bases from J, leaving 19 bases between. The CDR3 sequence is CASSLDIGPVLGKLFF. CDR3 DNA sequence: TGCGCCAGCAGCTTGGATATTGGGCCAGTTTTGGGAAAACTGTTTTTT.

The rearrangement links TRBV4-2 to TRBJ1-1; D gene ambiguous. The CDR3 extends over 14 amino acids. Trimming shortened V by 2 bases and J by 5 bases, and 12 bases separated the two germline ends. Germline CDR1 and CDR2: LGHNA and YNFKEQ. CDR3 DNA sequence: TGTGCCAGCAGCCAAAGGCAGGAGGGTACTGAAGCTTTCTTT. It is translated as CASSQRQEGTEAFF.

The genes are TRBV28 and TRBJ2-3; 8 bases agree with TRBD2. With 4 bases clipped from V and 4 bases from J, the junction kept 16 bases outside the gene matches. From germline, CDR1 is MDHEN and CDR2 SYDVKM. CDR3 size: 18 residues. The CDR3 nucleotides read TGTGCCAGCAGTTCCCGGCCCCCCAGCGGGAGTTTCCCAGATACGCAGTATTTT. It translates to CASSSRPPSGSFPDTQYF.

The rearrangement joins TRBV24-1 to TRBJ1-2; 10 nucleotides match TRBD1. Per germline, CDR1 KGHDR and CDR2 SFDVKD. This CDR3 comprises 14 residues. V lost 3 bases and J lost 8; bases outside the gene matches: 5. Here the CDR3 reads CATSDPGQGGGYTF. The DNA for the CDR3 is TGTGCCACCAGTGATCCCGGACAGGGGGGGGGCTACACCTTC.

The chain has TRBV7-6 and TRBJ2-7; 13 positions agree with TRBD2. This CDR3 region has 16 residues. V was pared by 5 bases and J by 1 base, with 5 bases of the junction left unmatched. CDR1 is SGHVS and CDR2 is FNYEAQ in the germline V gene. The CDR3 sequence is CASSPRTSGGSYEQYF. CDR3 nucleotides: TGTGCCAGCAGCCCCCGGACTAGCGGGGGATCCTACGAGCAGTACTTC.

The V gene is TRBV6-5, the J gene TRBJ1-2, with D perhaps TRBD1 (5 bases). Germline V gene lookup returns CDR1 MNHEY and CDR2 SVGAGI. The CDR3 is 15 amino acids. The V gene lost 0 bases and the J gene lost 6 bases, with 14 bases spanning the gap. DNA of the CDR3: TGTGCCAGCAGTTACTCCCAGGGCCCGACTGATGGCTACACCTTC. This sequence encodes CASSYSQGPTDGYTF.

The CDR3 DNA reads TGTGCCAGCAGTCCTATCAGGGCGGATGGCTACACCTTC. Encoded protein: CASSPIRADGYTF. This chain uses TRBV6-5 with TRBJ1-2; maybe TRBD1 (5 bases). The germline CDR1 and CDR2 sequences are MNHEY and SVGAGI. The CDR3 sequence is 13 residues long. V was cut by 5 bases and J by 6 bases, with 13 bases left in between.

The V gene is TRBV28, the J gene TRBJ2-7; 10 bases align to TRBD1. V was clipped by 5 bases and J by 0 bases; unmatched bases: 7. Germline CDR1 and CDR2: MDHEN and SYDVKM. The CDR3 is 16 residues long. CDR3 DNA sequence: TGTGCCAGCAGTCCACCGGGACAGGGGAGCTCCTACGAGCAGTACTTC. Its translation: CASSPPGQGSSYEQYF.

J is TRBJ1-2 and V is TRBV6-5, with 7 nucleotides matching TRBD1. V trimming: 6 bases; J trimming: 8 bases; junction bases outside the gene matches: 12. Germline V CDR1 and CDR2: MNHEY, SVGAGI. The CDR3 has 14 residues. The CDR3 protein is CASSSSQGVRGYTF. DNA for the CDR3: TGTGCCAGCAGCTCAAGCCAGGGGGTGAGGGGCTACACCTTC.

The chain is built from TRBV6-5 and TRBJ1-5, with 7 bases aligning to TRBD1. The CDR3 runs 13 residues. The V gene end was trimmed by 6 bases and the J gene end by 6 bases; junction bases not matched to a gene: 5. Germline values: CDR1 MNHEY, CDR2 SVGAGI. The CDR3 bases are TGTGCCAGCAGCCGGGACAGAGGTCAGCCCCAGCATTTT. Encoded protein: CASSRDRGQPQHF.

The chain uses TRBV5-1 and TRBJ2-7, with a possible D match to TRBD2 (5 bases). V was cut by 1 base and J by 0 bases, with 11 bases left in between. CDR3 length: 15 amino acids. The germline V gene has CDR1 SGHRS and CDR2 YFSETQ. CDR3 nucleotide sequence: TGCGCCAGCAGCTTGTCGGGATTGAGCTCCTACGAGCAGTACTTC. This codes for CASSLSGLSSYEQYF.